This T cell receptor (beta chain) was profiled in a study of regulatory T cells in long-lasting Graves disease. TCR beta libraries were built with iRepertoire HTBI primers and Arm-PCR of CDR3 regions. TCRdb re-derived calls from the multiplex PCR reads in MiXCR, one entry per CDR3 protein. This table has over 450,000 distinct CDR3 sequences, 12% appearing once. The CDR3 contains 16 residues. Germline-derived CDR1 and CDR2 are SGHAT and FQNNGV. With 5 bases clipped from V and 3 bases from J, the junction kept 8 bases outside the gene matches. Stated time point: newly diagnosed GD, antithyroid drugs for less than 3 months. With RNA extracted from PBMCs as input, the TCR library was made. Study results and limitations: Among samples with persistent disease, TRBV28, TRBJ1-2 and TRBJ2-5 were favored. Limited sample numbers may have lowered accuracy.

This clonotype was seen ten or more times. Its antigen is unknown. The sample was also linked to a second study, of T cells in Graves' hyperthyroidism and ophthalmopathy. That report adds: Thyroid ultrasound and orbital computed tomography, with clinical symptoms and serum thyroxine and TRAb, informed diagnoses. First-round RT-PCR targeting the TCR CDR3 was performed with the HTBI primer set.

J is TRBJ2-7 and V is TRBV11-2, with 12 bases identical to TRBD2. This specimen was peripheral blood mononuclear cells (PBMCs), taken at new diagnosis, from a patient treated with antithyroid drugs. This sequence originates from a woman in her twenties or thirties with Graves disease. CDR3 nucleotides: TGTGCCAGCAGCCCCCGAACTAGCGGGAGGCTCTACGAGCAGTACTTC. Protein sequence: CASSPRTSGRLYEQYF.